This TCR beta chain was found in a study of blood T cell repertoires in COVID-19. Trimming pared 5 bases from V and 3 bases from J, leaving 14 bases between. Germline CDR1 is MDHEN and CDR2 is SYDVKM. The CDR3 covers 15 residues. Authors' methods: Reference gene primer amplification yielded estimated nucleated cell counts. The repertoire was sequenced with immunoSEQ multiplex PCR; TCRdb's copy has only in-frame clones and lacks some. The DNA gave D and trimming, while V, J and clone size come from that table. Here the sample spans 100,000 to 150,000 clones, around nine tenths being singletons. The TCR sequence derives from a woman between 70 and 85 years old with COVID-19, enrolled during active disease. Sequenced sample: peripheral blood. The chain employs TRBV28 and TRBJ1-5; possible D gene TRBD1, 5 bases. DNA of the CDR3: TGTGCCAGCAGTATAACAGGCCCAGCCAATCAGCCCCAGCATTTT. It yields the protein CASSITGPANQPQHF.